This T cell receptor beta chain was captured in a study of shared clonotypes between healthy human individuals. Study-wide context: Plates per donor: three CD4 naive, three CD4 memory, two CD8 naive, one CD8 memory.

In germline, CDR1 is ENHRY, CDR2 SYGVKD. The V and J ends lost 0 bases and 9 bases, in that order; junction bases with no gene match: 6. The CDR3 covers 15 residues. Study-wide results and limits: The study found lower generation probabilities in non-shared clonotypes than in those shared by all four donors.

Repertoires were generated with immunoSEQ multiplex PCR, while TCRdb's copy carries only in-frame clones and drops some. The sample has over a million clones, approximately 76% seen once. Turning to this clone: Its antigen is unknown.

This clonotype originated in a man between 18 and 29 years old in good health. Sample: memory CD4+ T cells sorted from blood. Subset here: CD45RA-negative fraction. This chain joins TRBV10-3 and TRBJ2-1, with TRBD2 matching over 9 bases. In nucleotides, the CDR3 is TGTGCCATCAGTGAGTCAGGCGGGAGGGTAAGTGAGCAGTTCTTC. Its translation is CAISESGGRVSEQFF.